These 21 T cell receptor beta chains were all obtained from the same sample, sequenced in a study of OX40 agonist ivuxolimab in advanced cancers. Produced via immunoSEQ multiplex PCR; TCRdb's table is partial and in-frame only. Found here are approximately 90,000 clones, more than 75% of them singletons; the top ten hold about 4.7%. This sample comprised CD4+ or CD8+ T cells sorted from blood, obtained in a trial of the OX40 agonist ivuxolimab. The receptors come from an adult with an advanced solid tumor such as melanoma, head and neck, liver or kidney cancer.

This clone was picked up one time. The chain combines TRBV6-6 with TRBJ1-1; the D gene is possibly TRBD1 (6 bases). The CDR3 spans 15 residues. The germline gives CDR1 MNHNY, CDR2 SVGAGI (reference sequence). V was cut by 2 bases and J by 6 bases, with 16 bases left in between. The CDR3 region is CASSYATQDSSEAFF. CDR3 DNA: TGTGCCAGCAGTTACGCGACCCAGGACAGTTCTGAAGCTTTCTTT.

The V gene is TRBV10-2, the J gene TRBJ1-1; tentatively, D is TRBD1 (6 bases). Germline V gives CDR1 WSHSY, CDR2 SAAADI. There are 14 residues in the CDR3. Trimming cost V 3 bases and J 3 bases, with 11 bases left between them. CDR3 protein: CASSDIRGDTEAFF. CDR3 bases: TGCGCCAGCAGTGATATCAGGGGTGACACTGAAGCTTTCTTT.

The chain uses TRBV6-1 and TRBJ1-1; D not resolved. The V end was cut by 8 bases, the J end by 5 bases, with 12 bases between. Germline CDR1 is MNHNS and CDR2 is SASEGT. The CDR3 runs 12 residues. The CDR3 sequence is CASFRRDTEAFF. The CDR3 nucleotides read TGTGCCAGCTTCCGACGGGATACTGAAGCTTTCTTT.

This chain links TRBV6-5 with TRBJ1-1, with a possible D match to TRBD1 (5 bases). From germline, CDR1 is MNHEY and CDR2 SVGAGI. The CDR3 spans 14 residues. The ends were cut back, 4 bases at V and 6 bases at J, with 15 bases in the middle. CDR3 amino acids: CASSSGGGYAEAFF. CDR3 nucleotides: TGTGCCAGCAGTTCGGGGGGTGGTTATGCTGAAGCTTTCTTT.

The chain uses TRBV7-2 and TRBJ1-1, with a weak D call TRBD1 (6 bases). The germline V gene has CDR1 SGHTA and CDR2 FQGNSA. The CDR3 is made up of 14 amino acids. V gave up 5 bases and J gave up 4 bases, with 14 bases separating them. CDR3 protein: CASSPGRGSTEAFF. The DNA of the CDR3 is TGTGCCAGCAGCCCAGGTAGGGGGAGCACTGAAGCTTTCTTT.

The gene calls are TRBV7-8 and TRBJ1-2; TRBD1 matches at 8 bases. CDR3 length: 18 amino acids. The germline CDR1 and CDR2 sequences are SGHVS and FQNEAQ. V was pared by 5 bases and J by 7 bases, with 21 bases of the junction left unmatched. CDR3 coding DNA: TGTGCCAGCAGCCATTCTGGACAGGGAGGAAGATCCCAGAGTGGCTACACCTTC. Translating it yields CASSHSGQGGRSQSGYTF.

The rearrangement joins TRBV11-2 to TRBJ2-1, with 8 bases identical to TRBD2. The trim removed 6 bases at V and 15 bases at J, leaving 28 bases unmatched. Germline CDR1 is SGHAT and CDR2 is FQNNGV. The CDR3 has 18 amino acids. CDR3 sequence: CASSKLAVPLNEQSQRFF. For the CDR3, the DNA is TGTGCCAGCAGTAAACTAGCGGTACCCCTGAATGAGCAGTCCCAGCGGTTCTTC.

The chain employs TRBV10-1 and TRBJ2-1, with D maybe TRBD2 (7 bases). Trimming removed 3 bases at V and 7 bases at J, with 16 bases between. The CDR3 totals 15 residues. Per the germline V gene, CDR1 is WNHNN and CDR2 is SYGVQD (reference sequence). CDR3: CASSDGGQSGNEQFF. The CDR3 DNA is TGCGCCAGCAGTGACGGGGGGCAGTCGGGGAATGAGCAGTTCTTC.

The chain carries TRBV10-3 and TRBJ2-3; 13 nucleotides agree with TRBD2. The germline CDR1 and CDR2 sequences are ENHRY and SYGVKD. Losses at the gene ends were 10 bases for V and 0 bases for J; bases not matched to a gene: 4. The CDR3 contains 15 residues. This CDR3 reads CATGTSGASTDTQYF. DNA of the CDR3: TGTGCCACCGGGACTAGCGGGGCTAGCACAGATACGCAGTATTTT.

The rearrangement links TRBV9 to TRBJ1-3; D gene uncertain. This CDR3 has 17 residues. The V end lost 0 bases, the J end lost 4 bases, and 17 bases lay between the germline ends. Looked up from germline, CDR1 is SGDLS and CDR2 is YYNGEE. The CDR3 loop reads CASSVEGGSYSGNTIYF. CDR3 sequence (DNA): TGTGCCAGCAGCGTAGAGGGTGGCAGCTATTCCGGAAACACCATATATTTT.

J is TRBJ2-2 and V is TRBV11-3; maybe TRBD2 (6 bases). Trimming shortened V by 6 bases and J by 3 bases, and 11 bases separated the two germline ends. Germline lookup yields CDR1 SGHNT and CDR2 YENEEA. The CDR3 has 14 amino acids. The CDR3 DNA follows: TGTGCCAGCAGTTGGGACTCATACACCGGGGAGCTGTTTTTT. Amino acid sequence: CASSWDSYTGELFF.

This clone is a singleton in its sample. The rearrangement joins TRBV6-4 to TRBJ2-1, with 13 bases that match TRBD2. The CDR3 is made up of 15 amino acids. CDR1 is MRHNA, CDR2 SNTAGT, per germline. Germline trimming cut 6 bases from V and 7 bases from J; bases unmatched to any gene: 6. DNA for the CDR3: TGTGCCAGCAGCATTACTAGCGGGAGGGCAAATGAGCAGTTCTTC. Residues: CASSITSGRANEQFF.

This chain connects TRBV5-4 to TRBJ2-1; 8 bases match TRBD2. The V segment lost 4 bases and the J segment 7 bases; nucleotides outside the gene matches: 10. The length of the CDR3 is 15 residues. Germline CDR1 SGHNT, CDR2 YYREEE (reference sequence). The CDR3 region has the DNA TGTGCCAGCAGCCCCGAGAGCGGGAGTTGGAATGAGCAGTTCTTC. Its translation is CASSPESGSWNEQFF.

This chain connects TRBV11-2 to TRBJ2-1, with a tentative D call TRBD2 (5 bases). V dropped 8 bases and J dropped 8 bases, with 10 bases sitting between them. Germline V lookup: CDR1 SGHAT, CDR2 FQNNGV. The CDR3 has 11 residues. CDR3 bases: TGTGCCAGCGCGAGCGGATATGAGCAGTTCTTC. It yields the protein CASASGYEQFF.

The gene calls are TRBV28 and TRBJ1-5; possibly TRBD1 for D (6 bases). Trimming took 4 bases from V and 10 from J, leaving 17 bases between them. Germline CDR1 and CDR2: MDHEN and SYDVKM. This CDR3 contains 14 residues. The chain's CDR3 is CASSSRDKTDPQHF. CDR3 nucleotides: TGTGCCAGCAGTTCAAGGGACAAGACGGACCCCCAGCATTTT.

The V and J genes are TRBV11-3 and TRBJ2-5; 8 nucleotides match TRBD2. Trimming at V came to 5 bases and at J to 4 bases, leaving 9 bases not matched to a gene. This CDR3 spans 15 amino acids. Germline lookup yields CDR1 SGHNT and CDR2 YENEEA. The CDR3 is CASSEYGRVGETQYF. The CDR3 DNA reads as TGTGCCAGCAGCGAGTACGGGAGGGTGGGAGAGACCCAGTACTTC.

This chain links TRBV30 with TRBJ2-3; 13 positions agree with TRBD2. There are 16 residues in the CDR3. Germline CDR1 reads GTSNPN; CDR2 reads SVGIG (reference sequence). V shed 2 bases and J 2 bases; nucleotides not matched to a gene: 4. The CDR3 sequence: CAWSRGLAGSTDTQYF. For the CDR3, the DNA is TGTGCCTGGAGTCGGGGACTAGCGGGATCCACAGATACGCAGTATTTT.

V gene TRBV7-3 combines with J gene TRBJ1-2; the D is unclear. The CDR3 spans 15 residues. The V and J ends lost 0 bases and 1 base respectively, with 9 bases between them. Germline CDR1 SGHTA, CDR2 FQGTGA. The CDR3 DNA reads TGTGCCAGCAGCTTAACGTCGGCCAGTAACTATGGCTACACCTTC. Translation gives CASSLTSASNYGYTF. Looking up the rest from reference TRBV7-3 and TRBJ1-2 gives the full variable domain: GAGVSQTPSNKVTEKGKYVELRCDPISGHTALYWYRQSLGQGPEFLIYFQGTGAADDSGLPNDRFFAVRPEGSVSTLKIQRTERGDSAVYLCASSLTSASNYGYTFGSGTRLTVV.

The chain joins TRBV19 to TRBJ1-5; D ambiguous. The CDR3 is 13 residues long. V was clipped by 6 bases and J by 0 bases, with 6 bases between them. Germline CDR1 reads LNHDA; CDR2 reads SQIVND (reference sequence). The chain's CDR3 is CASSLHSNQPQHF. CDR3 bases: TGTGCCAGTAGCCTCCATAGCAATCAGCCCCAGCATTTT.

This clone was detected a few times. The V and J genes are TRBV7-6 and TRBJ2-7, with D tentatively TRBD2 (6 bases). Germline loops: CDR1 SGHVS, CDR2 FNYEAQ. The ends were cut back, 5 bases at V and 2 bases at J, with 10 bases in the middle. The CDR3 runs to 13 residues. DNA for the CDR3: TGTGCCAGCAGCCCTCGGACTACCTACGAGCAGTACTTC. Amino acids: CASSPRTTYEQYF.

The rearrangement uses TRBV6-6 and TRBJ1-1; TRBD1 matches 8 bases. The CDR3 length is 16 residues. Germline V CDR1 and CDR2: MNHNY, SVGAGI (reference sequence). J lost 0 bases, V lost 6 bases, and 9 bases had no gene match. CDR3 nucleotide sequence: TGTGCCAGCAGAGAGACAGGGGCAGGAATGAACACTGAAGCTTTCTTT. Its translation: CASRETGAGMNTEAFF.